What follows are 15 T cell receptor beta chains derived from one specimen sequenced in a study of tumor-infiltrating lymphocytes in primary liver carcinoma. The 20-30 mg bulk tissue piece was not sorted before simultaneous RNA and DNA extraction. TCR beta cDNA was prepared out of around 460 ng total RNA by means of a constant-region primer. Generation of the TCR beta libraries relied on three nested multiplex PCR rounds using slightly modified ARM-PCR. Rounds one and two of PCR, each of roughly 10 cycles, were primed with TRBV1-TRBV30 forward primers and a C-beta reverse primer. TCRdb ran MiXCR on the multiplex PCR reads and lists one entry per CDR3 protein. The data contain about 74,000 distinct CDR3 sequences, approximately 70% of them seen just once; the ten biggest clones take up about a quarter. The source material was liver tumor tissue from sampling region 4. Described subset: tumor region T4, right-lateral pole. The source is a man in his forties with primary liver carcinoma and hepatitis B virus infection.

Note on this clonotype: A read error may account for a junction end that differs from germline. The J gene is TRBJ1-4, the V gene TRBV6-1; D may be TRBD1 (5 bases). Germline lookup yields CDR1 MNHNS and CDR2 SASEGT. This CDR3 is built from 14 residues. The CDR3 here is CARSGEGANEKLFF. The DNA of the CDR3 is TGTGCCAGGAGTGGGGAAGGGGCGAATGAAAAACTGTTTTTC.

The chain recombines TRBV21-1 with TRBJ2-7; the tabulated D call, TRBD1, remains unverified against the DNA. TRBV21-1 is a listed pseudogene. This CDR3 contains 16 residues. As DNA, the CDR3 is TGTGCCAGCAGTAGGGGTGGTGAGACTTCAATCTACGAGCAGTACTTC. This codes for CASSRGGETSIYEQYF.

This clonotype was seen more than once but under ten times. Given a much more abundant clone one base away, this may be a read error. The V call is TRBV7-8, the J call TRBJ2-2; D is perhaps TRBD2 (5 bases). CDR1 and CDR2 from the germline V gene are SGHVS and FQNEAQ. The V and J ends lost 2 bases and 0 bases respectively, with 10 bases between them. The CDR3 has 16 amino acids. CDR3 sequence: CASSLNPGTNTGELFF. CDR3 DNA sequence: TGTGCCAGCAGCTTAAACCCGGGGACGAACACCGGGGAGCTGTTTTTT.

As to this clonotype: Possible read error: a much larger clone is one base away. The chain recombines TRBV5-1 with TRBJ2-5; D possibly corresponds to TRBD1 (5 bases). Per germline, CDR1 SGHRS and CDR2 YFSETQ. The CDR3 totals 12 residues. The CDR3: CASGAYQETKYF. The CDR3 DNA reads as TGCGCCAGCGGGGCGTACCAAGAGACCAAGTACTTC.

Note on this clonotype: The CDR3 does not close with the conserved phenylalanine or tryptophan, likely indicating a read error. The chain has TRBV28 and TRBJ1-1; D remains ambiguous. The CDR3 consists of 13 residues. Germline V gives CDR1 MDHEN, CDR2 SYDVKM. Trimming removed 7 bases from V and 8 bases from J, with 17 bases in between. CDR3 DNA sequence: TGTGCCAGCAATTCCTCACGCCTGGCCGAAGCTTTCTAT. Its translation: CASNSSRLAEAFY.

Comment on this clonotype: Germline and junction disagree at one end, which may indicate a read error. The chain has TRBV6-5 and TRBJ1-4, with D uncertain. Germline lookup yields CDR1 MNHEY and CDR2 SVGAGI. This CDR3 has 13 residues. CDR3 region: CACSYSSRGKLFF. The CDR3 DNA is TGTGCCTGCAGTTACTCTTCCCGAGGAAAACTATTTTTT.

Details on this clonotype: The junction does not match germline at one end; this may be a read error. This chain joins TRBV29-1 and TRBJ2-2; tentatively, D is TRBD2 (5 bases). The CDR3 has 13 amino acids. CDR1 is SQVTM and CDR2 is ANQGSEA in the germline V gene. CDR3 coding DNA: TGTAGTGCGTGGCGGGCAAACACAGGGGAGCTGTTTTTT. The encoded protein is CSAWRANTGELFF.

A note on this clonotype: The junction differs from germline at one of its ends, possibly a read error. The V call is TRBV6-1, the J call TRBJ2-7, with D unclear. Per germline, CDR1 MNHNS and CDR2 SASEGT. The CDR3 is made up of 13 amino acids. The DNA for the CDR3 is TGTGTCAGCAGTGAATGGGTTTTCTACAAGCAGTGCTTC. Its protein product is CVSSEWVFYKQCF.

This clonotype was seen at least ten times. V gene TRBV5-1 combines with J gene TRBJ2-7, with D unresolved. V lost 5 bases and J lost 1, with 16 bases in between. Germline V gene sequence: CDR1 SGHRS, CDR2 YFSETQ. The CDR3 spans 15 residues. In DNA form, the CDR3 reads TGCGCCAGCAGGGTCCAGACCGGGTCTTCCTACGAGCAGTACTTC. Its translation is CASRVQTGSSYEQYF. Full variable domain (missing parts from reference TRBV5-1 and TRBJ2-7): KAGVTQTPRYLIKTRGQQVTLSCSPISGHRSVSWYQQTPGQGLQFLFEYFSETQRNKGNFPGRFSGRQFSNSRSEMNVSTLELGDSALYLCASRVQTGSSYEQYFGPGTRLTVT.

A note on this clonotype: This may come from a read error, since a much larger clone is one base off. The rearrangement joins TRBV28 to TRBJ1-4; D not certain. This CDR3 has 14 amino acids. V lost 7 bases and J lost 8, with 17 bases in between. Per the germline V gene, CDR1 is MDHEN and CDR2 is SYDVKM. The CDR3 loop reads CASNPGSPKEKLFF. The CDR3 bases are TGTGCCAGCAATCCCGGGTCTCCGAAAGAAAAACTGTTTTTT.

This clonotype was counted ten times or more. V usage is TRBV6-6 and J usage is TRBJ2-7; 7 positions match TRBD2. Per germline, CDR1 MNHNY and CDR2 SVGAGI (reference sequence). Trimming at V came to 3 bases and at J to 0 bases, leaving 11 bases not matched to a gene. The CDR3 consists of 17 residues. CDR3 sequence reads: CASSYPIAGPSSYEQYF. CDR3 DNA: TGTGCCAGCAGTTATCCAATAGCGGGCCCGAGCTCCTACGAGCAGTACTTC.

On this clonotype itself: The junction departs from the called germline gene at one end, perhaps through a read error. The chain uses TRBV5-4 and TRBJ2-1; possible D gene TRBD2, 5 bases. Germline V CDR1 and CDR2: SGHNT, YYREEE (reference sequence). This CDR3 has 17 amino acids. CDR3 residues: CASSDELAPSSCNEQLF. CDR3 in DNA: TGTGCCAGCAGTGACGAGCTAGCACCGAGCTCCTGCAATGAGCAGTTATTC. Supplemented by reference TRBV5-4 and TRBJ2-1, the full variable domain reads ETGVTQSPTHLIKTRGQQVTLRCSSQSGHNTVSWYQQALGQGPQFIFQYYREEENGRGNFPPRFSGLQFPNYSSELNVNALELDDSALYLCASSDELAPSSCNEQLFGPGTRLTVL.

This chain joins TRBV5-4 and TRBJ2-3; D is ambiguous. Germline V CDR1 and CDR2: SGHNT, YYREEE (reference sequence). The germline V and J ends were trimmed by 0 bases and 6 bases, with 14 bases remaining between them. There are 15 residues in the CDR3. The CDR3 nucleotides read TGTGCCAGCAGCTTGGACTCTTTCCGCGCGGATACGCAGTATTTT. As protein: CASSLDSFRADTQYF.

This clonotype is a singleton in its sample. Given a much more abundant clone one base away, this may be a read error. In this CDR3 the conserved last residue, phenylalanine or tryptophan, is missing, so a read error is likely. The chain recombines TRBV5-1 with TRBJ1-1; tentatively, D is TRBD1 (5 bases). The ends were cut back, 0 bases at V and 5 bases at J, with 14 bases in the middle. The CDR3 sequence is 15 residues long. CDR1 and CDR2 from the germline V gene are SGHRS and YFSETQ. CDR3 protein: CASSLAPGWETEAFL. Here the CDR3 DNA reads TGCGCCAGCAGCTTGGCTCCAGGGTGGGAAACTGAAGCTTTCCTT.

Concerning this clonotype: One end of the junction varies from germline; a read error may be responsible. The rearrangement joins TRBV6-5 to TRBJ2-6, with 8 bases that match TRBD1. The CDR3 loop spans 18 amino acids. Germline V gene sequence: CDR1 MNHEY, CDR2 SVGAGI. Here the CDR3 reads CAGSLWTGMKVRANVLTF. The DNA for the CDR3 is TGTGCCGGCAGTCTTTGGACAGGGATGAAAGTTAGGGCCAACGTCCTGACTTTC.